The 32 T cell receptor beta chains reported below all come from one sample, sequenced in a study of beta chain features in type 1 diabetes. Their antigens are not known. Study results and caveats: Shortening that was moderate but significant affected the TCRB CDR3s of Type 1 diabetes patients in all four CD4+ subsets.

Of the isolated RNA, all was reverse transcribed, and so the sequenced material was expressed TCRB transcripts. TCRdb's table, derived via immunoSEQ multiplex PCR, lists solely in-frame clones and lacks some. The profile covers approximately 46,000 clones, with roughly 47% appearing a single time and around 0.13% taken by the ten largest. Material: stem cell memory CD4+ T cells from blood. These receptor sequences come from a man younger than 40 with type 1 diabetes.

The rearrangement joins TRBV5-1 to TRBJ2-6, with 11 bases identical to TRBD1. This CDR3 contains 18 residues. The trim removed 3 bases at V and 3 bases at J, leaving 8 bases unmatched. CDR1 and CDR2 (germline): SGHRS, YFSETQ. The CDR3 coding sequence is TGCGCCAGCAGCTGGGGACAGGGGGTATACTTTGGGGCCAACGTCCTGACTTTC. This codes for CASSWGQGVYFGANVLTF.

For the CDR3, the DNA is TGCGCCAGCAGCTTGGCCTTCGGGACAGGGGGCTACGAGCAGTACTTC. Residues: CASSLAFGTGGYEQYF. The chain employs TRBV5-1 and TRBJ2-7, with 11 nucleotides matching TRBD1. From germline, CDR1 is SGHRS and CDR2 YFSETQ. The trim removed 0 bases at V and 3 bases at J, leaving 5 bases unmatched. This CDR3 has 16 amino acids.

Concerning this clone: At one of its ends the junction is not consistent with the germline gene, which may arise from a read error. Here the CDR3 reads CTSSPALSYEQYF. The CDR3 DNA reads TGTACCAGCTCTCCAGCCCTATCCTACGAGCAGTACTTC. The V gene is TRBV18, the J gene TRBJ2-7; unclear D gene. Germline V gene lookup returns CDR1 KGHSH and CDR2 LQKENI. This CDR3 is built from 13 residues.

There are a few counts of this clone. Mismatch with germline at one junction end may stem from a read error. J is TRBJ2-7 and V is TRBV6-1; D remains ambiguous. Germline V lookup: CDR1 MNHNS, CDR2 SASEGT. The CDR3 extends over 12 amino acids. The CDR3 here is CAISSSTYEQYF. The CDR3 DNA reads as TGTGCCATCAGTTCCTCTACCTACGAGCAGTACTTC.

V and J are TRBV2 and TRBJ2-3, with D possibly being TRBD1 (6 bases). The germline V gene has CDR1 SNHLY and CDR2 FYNNEI. V lost 4 bases and J 4 bases, leaving 9 bases between the germline ends. This CDR3 region has 13 residues. CDR3 bases: TGTGCCAGCAGTGGACAGGTCGCAGATACGCAGTATTTT. Encoded protein: CASSGQVADTQYF.

V usage is TRBV29-1 and J usage is TRBJ1-1, with a possible D match to TRBD1 (5 bases). Trimming shortened V by 2 bases and J by 2 bases, and 9 bases separated the two germline ends. Germline loops: CDR1 SQVTM, CDR2 ANQGSEA. The CDR3 sequence is 13 residues long. CDR3 loop: CSVEKDRNTEAFF. CDR3 nucleotides: TGCAGCGTTGAAAAAGACAGAAACACTGAAGCTTTCTTT.

The table lists this clone with a few counts. This chain links TRBV7-2 with TRBJ2-3; D is uncertain. From germline, CDR1 is SGHTA and CDR2 FQGNSA. With 1 base removed from V and 4 bases from J, the gap between germline ends came to 6 bases. This CDR3 contains 13 residues. CDR3 bases: TGTGCCAGCAGCTTAGTTAATGCAGATACGCAGTATTTT. Translating gives CASSLVNADTQYF.

The chain joins TRBV5-1 to TRBJ1-1, with D hard to call. Germline assignment: CDR1 SGHRS and CDR2 YFSETQ. The CDR3 totals 14 residues. The ends were cut back, 1 base at V and 5 bases at J, with 12 bases in the middle. In DNA, the CDR3 is TGCGCCAGCAGCTTGTGGGCAGCCGGAACTGAAGCTTTCTTT. It is translated as CASSLWAAGTEAFF. Full variable domain (rest looked up from reference TRBV5-1 and TRBJ1-1): KAGVTQTPRYLIKTRGQQVTLSCSPISGHRSVSWYQQTPGQGLQFLFEYFSETQRNKGNFPGRFSGRQFSNSRSEMNVSTLELGDSALYLCASSLWAAGTEAFFGQGTRLTVV.

This clone was counted only a few times. The genes are TRBV6-6 and TRBJ2-7; D call uncertain. The CDR3 loop spans 13 amino acids. Between the trimmed V and J ends, which lost 6 bases and 1 base, there was a span of 10 bases. Germline V gene data show CDR1 as MNHNY and CDR2 as SVGAGI (reference sequence). CDR3 bases: TGTGCCAGCAGGACTGGAGTGTCCTACGAGCAGTACTTC. Translating it yields CASRTGVSYEQYF.

This chain's CDR3 is CASSLGSGTGEETQYF. The CDR3 DNA sequence: TGTGCCAGCAGTTTAGGTTCCGGGACAGGGGAAGAGACCCAGTACTTC. The chain couples TRBV28 to TRBJ2-5, with 10 bases lining up with TRBD1. J gave up 3 bases and V 2 bases, and 6 bases lay outside the gene matches. This CDR3 has 16 residues. From germline, CDR1 is MDHEN and CDR2 SYDVKM.

A remark on this clone: Its ends do not fully match the called genes, so a read error is possible. The chain carries TRBV11-2 and TRBJ2-3; 8 bases fit TRBD2. Germline V CDR1 and CDR2: SGHAT, FQNNGV. The CDR3 consists of 14 residues. The CDR3 loop is CASSLAGMGDTQYF. DNA of the CDR3: TGTGCCAGCAGTTTAGCGGGAATGGGGGATACGCAGTATTTT. Variable domain in full (rest from reference TRBV11-2 and TRBJ2-3): EAGVAQSPRYKIIEKRQSVAFWCNPISGHATLYWYQQILGQGPKLLIQFQNNGVVDDSQLPKDRFSAERLKGVDSTLKIQPAKLEDSAVYLCASSLAGMGDTQYFGPGTRLTVL.

There are a few counts of this clone. This chain uses TRBV5-1 with TRBJ2-7, with 10 bases lining up with TRBD2. J gave up 3 bases and V 0 bases, and 6 bases lay outside the gene matches. The CDR3 sequence is 16 residues long. Germline CDR1 SGHRS, CDR2 YFSETQ. The CDR3 nucleotides are TGCGCCAGCAGCTTGGACAGTCTAGCGGGAGTCTACGAGCAGTACTTC. Translating it yields CASSLDSLAGVYEQYF.

Only one count was recorded for this clone. This sequence joins TRBV7-9 and TRBJ1-4; D remains unclear. Per germline, CDR1 SEHNR and CDR2 FQNEAQ (reference sequence). The CDR3 is made up of 15 amino acids. The ends were cut back, 5 bases at V and 3 bases at J, with 13 bases in the middle. The CDR3 DNA reads as TGTGCCAGCAGCACTACCCGATTGTCTAATGAAAAACTGTTTTTT. It is translated as CASSTTRLSNEKLFF.

The sample holds a few counts of this clone. The chain employs TRBV29-1 and TRBJ1-2; D perhaps matches TRBD1 (6 bases). The germline V gene has CDR1 SQVTM and CDR2 ANQGSEA. The CDR3 sequence is 10 residues long. The V end was cut by 6 bases, the J end by 10 bases, with 12 bases between. CDR3 loop: CSVDRPYYTF. The CDR3 DNA reads TGCAGCGTGGACAGACCTTACTACACCTTC.

The chain recombines TRBV28 with TRBJ2-2, with D tentatively TRBD2 (6 bases). The germline gives CDR1 MDHEN, CDR2 SYDVKM. This CDR3 is built from 14 residues. Trimming stripped 2 bases from V and 6 bases from J, with 10 bases between. CDR3 in amino acids: CASSLGREPGELFF. DNA of the CDR3: TGTGCCAGCAGTTTAGGTCGGGAGCCCGGGGAGCTGTTTTTT. Complete variable domain (other parts from reference TRBV28 and TRBJ2-2): DVKVTQSSRYLVKRTGEKVFLECVQDMDHENMFWYRQDPGLGLRLIYFSYDVKMKEKGDIPEGYSVSREKKERFSLILESASTNQTSMYLCASSLGREPGELFFGEGSRLTVL.

The V gene is TRBV20-1, the J gene TRBJ1-1; the D is unclear. The CDR3 is 11 amino acids. Trimming pared 7 bases from V and 6 bases from J, leaving 12 bases between. Germline CDR1 DFQATT, CDR2 SNEGSKA (reference sequence). The DNA for the CDR3 is TGCAGTGTGAGAGGATTCGCTGAAGCTTTCTTT. The encoded protein is CSVRGFAEAFF.

Only a few counts were recorded for this clone. The chain carries TRBV28 and TRBJ2-1, with 9 bases aligning to TRBD2. The germline CDR1 and CDR2 sequences are MDHEN and SYDVKM. V was clipped by 2 bases and J by 9 bases; unmatched bases: 14. The length of the CDR3 is 17 residues. The CDR3 DNA follows: TGTGCCAGCAGTTTACTTCTCCGGGCTAGCGGGATGGGTGAGCAGTTCTTC. Translation: CASSLLLRASGMGEQFF.

The rearrangement uses TRBV9 and TRBJ2-1; 8 bases map to TRBD2. Germline-derived CDR1 and CDR2 are SGDLS and YYNGEE. The CDR3 spans 15 residues. The junction had 3 bases not matched to a gene; V was cut back by 4 bases and J by 0 bases. The CDR3 here is CASSFTSGSYNEQFF. The CDR3 bases are TGTGCCAGCAGCTTTACTAGCGGCTCCTACAATGAGCAGTTCTTC.

J is TRBJ2-5 and V is TRBV7-2; 9 bases are a match to TRBD1. V lost 4 bases, J lost 5 bases, and 11 bases stayed unmatched. The germline V gene has CDR1 SGHTA and CDR2 FQGNSA. The length of the CDR3 is 16 residues. In DNA, the CDR3 is TGTGCCAGCAGCTCGGCACCGACAGGGGGTCCGGAGACCCAGTACTTC. It translates to CASSSAPTGGPETQYF.

This clone was recorded a few times. V gene TRBV27 combines with J gene TRBJ2-1, with 9 bases matching TRBD2. The CDR3 is 15 amino acids. In germline, CDR1 is MNHEY, CDR2 SMNVEV (reference sequence). J gave up 11 bases and V 0 bases, and 8 bases lay outside the gene matches. CDR3 protein: CASSLSGSGRTQQFF. The CDR3 bases are TGTGCCAGCAGTTTATCAGGTAGCGGGAGAACGCAGCAGTTCTTC.

The CDR3 loop is CSVAVRENYGYTF. CDR3 sequence (DNA): TGCAGCGTTGCGGTCCGAGAGAACTATGGCTACACCTTC. The rearrangement joins TRBV29-1 to TRBJ1-2; the D is unclear. CDR1 is SQVTM, CDR2 ANQGSEA, per germline. V was cut by 4 bases and J by 2 bases, with 11 bases left in between. The CDR3 has 13 amino acids.

This rearrangement joins TRBV7-9 to TRBJ2-7, with TRBD2 matching over 16 bases. V was pared by 4 bases and J by 7 bases, with 13 bases of the junction left unmatched. CDR1 is SEHNR and CDR2 is FQNEAQ in the germline V gene (reference sequence). The CDR3 loop spans 18 amino acids. The CDR3 protein is CASSSLQRGLAGGWEQYF. DNA of the CDR3: TGTGCCAGCAGCTCACTGCAACGGGGACTAGCGGGAGGGTGGGAGCAGTACTTC.

This sequence joins TRBV19 and TRBJ2-2; 7 bases align to TRBD2. V shed 2 bases, J shed 3 bases, and the junction held 3 bases outside the gene matches. The CDR3 is made up of 15 amino acids. Germline values: CDR1 LNHDA, CDR2 SQIVND (reference sequence). The CDR3: CASSILAEYTGELFF. Here the CDR3 DNA reads TGTGCCAGTAGTATACTAGCGGAGTACACCGGGGAGCTGTTTTTT.

This clone was found a few times. The V gene is TRBV5-1, the J gene TRBJ2-1, with a tentative D call TRBD1 (7 bases). CDR3 length: 16 residues. V was trimmed by 2 bases and J by 8 bases, leaving 20 bases between them. The germline V gene encodes CDR1 SGHRS and CDR2 YFSETQ. CDR3 in DNA: TGCGCCAGCAGCTTCGTAGGCCGCAGGGGGGTTGATGAGCAGTTCTTC. It yields the protein CASSFVGRRGVDEQFF. The full variable domain, its missing parts supplied by reference TRBV5-1 and TRBJ2-1, is KAGVTQTPRYLIKTRGQQVTLSCSPISGHRSVSWYQQTPGQGLQFLFEYFSETQRNKGNFPGRFSGRQFSNSRSEMNVSTLELGDSALYLCASSFVGRRGVDEQFFGPGTRLTVL.

This clone has a single count. The chain couples TRBV28 to TRBJ2-1; 13 bases line up with TRBD2. The CDR3 has 14 amino acids. J was trimmed by 8 bases and V by 8 bases; bases with no gene match: 6. Germline CDR1 MDHEN, CDR2 SYDVKM. The CDR3: CASDGTSGIDEQFF. Written as DNA, the CDR3 is TGTGCCAGCGATGGGACTAGCGGGATCGATGAGCAGTTCTTC.

In this sample, this clone turned up a few times. The chain couples TRBV9 to TRBJ2-2; TRBD1 is a possible D gene (6 bases). Trimming stripped 3 bases from V and 0 bases from J, with 9 bases between. The germline gives CDR1 SGDLS, CDR2 YYNGEE. The CDR3 spans 15 residues. The DNA for the CDR3 is TGTGCCAGCAGCGCTGGACAGCCGAACACCGGGGAGCTGTTTTTT. Translating gives CASSAGQPNTGELFF.

With respect to this clone: The sample contains more than one DNA sequence encoding this CDR3. This chain joins TRBV9 and TRBJ2-5; D not certain. V lost 4 bases, J lost 5 bases, and 18 bases lay in between. The CDR3 totals 15 residues. The germline V gene encodes CDR1 SGDLS and CDR2 YYNGEE. The chain's CDR3 is CASSKTLGPTETQYF. The CDR3 coding sequence is TGTGCCAGCAGCAAAACACTGGGCCCCACCGAGACCCAGTACTTC.

This clone was detected only a few times. The J gene is TRBJ2-1, the V gene TRBV11-2; the match to TRBD1 covers 7 bases. Germline-derived CDR1 and CDR2 are SGHAT and FQNNGV. V trimming: 0 bases; J trimming: 2 bases; junction bases outside the gene matches: 10. This CDR3 has 18 amino acids. Here the CDR3 reads CASSLDSRRTGTYNEQFF. CDR3 nucleotide sequence: TGTGCCAGCAGCTTAGATTCGAGACGGACAGGTACCTACAATGAGCAGTTCTTC. The variable domain in full, with the rest retrieved from reference TRBV11-2 and TRBJ2-1, is EAGVAQSPRYKIIEKRQSVAFWCNPISGHATLYWYQQILGQGPKLLIQFQNNGVVDDSQLPKDRFSAERLKGVDSTLKIQPAKLEDSAVYLCASSLDSRRTGTYNEQFFGPGTRLTVL.

This clone is a singleton in its sample. The rearrangement uses TRBV2 and TRBJ1-5, with TRBD1 as a possible D gene (6 bases). Per the germline V gene, CDR1 is SNHLY and CDR2 is FYNNEI. V lost 8 bases and J lost 4, with 15 bases in between. This CDR3 is built from 14 residues. The CDR3 DNA follows: TGTGCCAGCGCGTGGGAGGGGGGAAATCAGCCCCAGCATTTT. Amino acids: CASAWEGGNQPQHF.

J is TRBJ2-3 and V is TRBV10-3, with TRBD1 matching 8 bases. CDR3 size: 13 residues. The J segment lost 4 bases and the V segment lost 8 bases, leaving 5 bases of the junction unmatched. In germline, CDR1 is ENHRY, CDR2 SYGVKD. CDR3 sequence: CAIAGQGPDTQYF. The CDR3 nucleotides read TGTGCCATCGCAGGACAGGGCCCAGATACGCAGTATTTT.

In this sample, this clone turned up a few times. This sequence joins TRBV10-3 and TRBJ1-4, with D uncertain. Germline V lookup: CDR1 ENHRY, CDR2 SYGVKD. The CDR3 has 13 residues. The ends were cut back, 10 bases at V and 4 bases at J, with 13 bases in the middle. The CDR3 nucleotides are TGTGCCACTGGGAGGGAATTTAATGAAAAACTGTTTTTT. Translated, it gives CATGREFNEKLFF.

This chain connects TRBV6-6 to TRBJ2-7; tentative D call: TRBD1 (7 bases). The CDR3 is 14 residues long. CDR1 is MNHNY, CDR2 SVGAGI, per germline (reference sequence). V lost 6 bases and J lost 0, with 12 bases in between. CDR3 sequence (DNA): TGTGCCAGCAGGCGGGACAGCAACTCCTACGAGCAGTACTTC. This translates into CASRRDSNSYEQYF.